This TCR beta chain was captured by sequencing in a study of blood T cell repertoires in COVID-19 (dated by TCRdb to about 2020). Looking at the study overall: Samples covering the acute and convalescent phases of COVID-19 were provided by collaborators in the United States, Italy and Spain. The dataset comprised deeply sampled blood TCRbeta repertoires from subjects exposed to, actively infected with, or recovered from COVID-19. The repertoires were made available in a free public database intended to serve as a resource for research on the immune response to SARS-CoV-2. The prospective study material was composed of cDNA or gDNA derived from T cells, B-cell-depleted T cells, or PBMCs. Where available, HLA class I and class II types were obtained from metadata supplied by the sample provider rather than from assay-based typing. The samples were drawn from two sources: the first 160 participants of the ongoing ImmuneRACE study, and over 1,000 subjects contributed by 6 global collaborators. Sample metadata almost always included a de-identified subject ID, COVID-19 status, age in years and sex.

Overall study results and their limits: How much clinical and demographic metadata was included differed by source and by participant, and the metadata was provided uncurated.

Participants in the prospective study were aged about 18 to 95 years, lived in 20 to 25 United States geographic areas, and enrolled through a virtual design. In the prospective study, cohorts were assigned on the basis of participant-reported clinical history obtained from a screening survey and a study questionnaire. For ImmuneRACE Cohort 3, a participant was defined as recovered based on two consecutive negative NP/OP PCR tests, clearance by a healthcare professional, or resolution of symptoms. Mobile phlebotomists in the prospective study collected whole blood, serum and a nasopharyngeal or oropharyngeal swab from every participant. Over a 2-month period, participants in the prospective study had the option of providing additional blood draws and questionnaires. Blood samples from the prospective study were shipped frozen or at room temperature prior to DNA extraction. Worth noting for this clone: The target of this receptor is not known. The record has no base qualities; no much larger clone is one base away.

TCRbeta CDR3 regions were amplified from genomic DNA by means of the immunoSEQ Assay, a bias-controlled multiplex PCR. The original pipeline was this. The number of nucleated cells in each sample was estimated by amplification of reference gene primers within the assay. To quantify the absolute abundance of each unique TCRbeta CDR3 rearrangement, sequence reads were collapsed and filtered. Productive Simpson clonality was computed per sample as the square root of Simpson's diversity index over productive rearrangements. In TCRdb, the immuneACCESS table is reduced to in-frame sequences with V and J assigned. These tables do not hold every clone; where another copy was compared, an unresolved V gene accounts for under half, and the others remain unexplained. That table furnishes V, J and clone size, whereas the DNA furnished D and trimming. Present in this sample are about 160,000 clones, 82% of which were seen just once. The top ten constitute 15% to 20% of the sample.

Material for sequencing was PBMCs or T cells enriched from blood (not recorded which). The TCR originated in a man aged 55-75 years who had recovered from COVID-19.

The CDR3 protein: CASSLSTTARLPLHF. The DNA is as follows: TGTGCCAGCAGTTTATCGACGACAGCCCGTTTGCCCCTCCACTTT. The chain is encoded by TRBV27 joined to TRBJ1-6; the D gene is perhaps TRBD1, from 5 matching bases. The CDR3, from cysteine to phenylalanine, totals 15 residues. Just CDR3 DNA is preserved here, 45 bases in frame from base 1. CDR1 MNHEY and CDR2 SMNVEV were looked up in the germline V gene (reference sequence). A distance of 16 bases separates the germline ends of V and J, which lose 0 bases and 13 bases respectively.